This T cell receptor beta chain was observed in a study of blood T cell repertoires in COVID-19. Across the whole study: COVID-19 samples, acute and convalescent, were from the United States, Italy and Spain.

As handled by the study authors: From reference gene primer amplification, estimates of nucleated cell counts were derived. Produced via immunoSEQ multiplex PCR; TCRdb's table is partial and in-frame only. Clone size and V and J calls were adopted from that table, with D and trimming inferred from the DNA. Of some 140,000 clones listed, around 80% are singletons. The study recruited people aged roughly 18 to 100 years across some 23 US areas. The TCR sequence derives from a man in his forties or fifties with acute COVID-19. Sequencing was done on a sample of PBMCs or T cells enriched from blood (not recorded which).

CDR3 coding DNA: TGTGCCAGCAGCCCCGGACAGGGTGACACTGAAGCTTTCTTT. The encoded protein is CASSPGQGDTEAFF. V gene TRBV3-1 (or the pseudogene TRBV3-2) combines with J gene TRBJ1-1; TRBD1 aligns across 8 bases. CDR3 length: 14 residues. The junction had 4 bases not matched to a gene; V was cut back by 4 bases and J by 3 bases. Germline V CDR1 and CDR2: LGHDT, YNNKEL (reference sequence).